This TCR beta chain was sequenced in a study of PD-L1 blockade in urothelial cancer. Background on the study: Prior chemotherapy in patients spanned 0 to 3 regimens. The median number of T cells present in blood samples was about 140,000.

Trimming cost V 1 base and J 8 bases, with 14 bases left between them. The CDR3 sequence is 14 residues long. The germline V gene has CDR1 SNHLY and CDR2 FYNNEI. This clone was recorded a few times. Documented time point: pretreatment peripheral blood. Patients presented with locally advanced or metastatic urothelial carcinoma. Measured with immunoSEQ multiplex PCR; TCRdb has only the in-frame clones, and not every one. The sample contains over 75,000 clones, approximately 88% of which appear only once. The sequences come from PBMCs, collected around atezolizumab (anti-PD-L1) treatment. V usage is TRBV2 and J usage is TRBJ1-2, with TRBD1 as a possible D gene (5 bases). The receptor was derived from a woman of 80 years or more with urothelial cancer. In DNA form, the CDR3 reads TGTGCCAGCAGTGAAGGGGTCAGGGTGTCCGGCTACACCTTC. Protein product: CASSEGVRVSGYTF.